The rows below give T cell receptor beta chains drawn from one sample of a study of blood T cells in healthy people across ages. In TCRdb, the 5' RACE reads were re-called with MiXCR into one record per CDR3 protein. Of 1.5 million to 2 million distinct CDR3 sequences listed, roughly a third are singletons. Sequenced input: blood. These receptors originate from a woman in her 30s in good health. Each CDR3 is given with its conserved first and last residue. A D gene is named only where the DNA matches it firmly. The size entry is marked missing in some rows and otherwise reads once, few, many or a size class.

J: TRBJ2-6
size: .
D: .
V: TRBV6-1
DNA: TGTGCCAGCAAAGGAGGAGGTACTGGGGCCAACGTCCGGACTTTC
CDR3: CASKGGGTGANVRTF

J: TRBJ1-2
size: .
D: .
V: TRBV3-1
DNA: TGTGCCAGCAGCCCCCCTATAGCGAAGACCGCCTTAGTGAAGGGCCACACCTTC
CDR3: CASSPPIAKTALVKGHTF

J: TRBJ1-6
size: .
D: .
V: TRBV6-1
DNA: TGTGCCAGCAGTCAAGACAAGGGGTTCGGGGCCCTCCACTTT
CDR3: CASSQDKGFGALHF

J: TRBJ2-7
size: .
D: .
V: TRBV29-1
DNA: TGCAGCGTGGAACAGGGATACGTGCAGTACTTC
CDR3: CSVEQGYVQYF

J: TRBJ2-7
size: .
D: TRBD2
V: TRBV4-2
DNA: TGTGCCAGCAGCCAAGCATCGGGCGGGAGCAAAACCTACGAGCAGTACTTC
CDR3: CASSQASGGSKTYEQYF

J: TRBJ2-2
size: few
D: .
V: TRBV18
DNA: TGTGCCAGCTCCCAGGGACTGAAGAACACCGGGGAGCTGTTTTTT
CDR3: CASSQGLKNTGELFF

J: TRBJ2-1
size: many
D: TRBD2
V: TRBV9
DNA: TGTGCCAGCAGCGTAGCGGGGGGCTCCTACAATGAGCAGTTCTTC
CDR3: CASSVAGGSYNEQFF

J: TRBJ2-7
size: .
D: TRBD1
V: TRBV7-8
DNA: TGTGCCAGCAGCTTCCTAGGGGGACAGGGCAGTTACGAGCAGTACTTC
CDR3: CASSFLGGQGSYEQYF

J: TRBJ2-7
size: few
D: .
V: TRBV7-6
DNA: TGTGCCAGCAGCGCCGCCCCGGGCGAGCAGTACTTC
CDR3: CASSAAPGEQYF

J: TRBJ2-1
size: .
D: .
V: TRBV5-1
DNA: TGCGCCAGCAGCTTCAGGGAGAACTCCTACAATGAGCAGTTCTTC
CDR3: CASSFRENSYNEQFF